The text below deals with one TCR beta chain. This sample is part of a study of technical replicates of blood from a few donors. TCRdb's table, derived via immunoSEQ multiplex PCR, lists solely in-frame clones and lacks some. The table has around 62,000 clones, about 97% seen once. This CDR3 spans 16 amino acids. Germline V gene sequence: CDR1 SGHVS, CDR2 FNYEAQ. The V and J ends lost 5 bases and 6 bases respectively, with 20 bases between them. This receptor was identified in a human donor in good health. Sequences were obtained from T cells isolated from PBMCs. This chain joins TRBV7-6 and TRBJ1-3, with D possibly TRBD1 on 6 matching bases. The CDR3 coding sequence is TGTGCCAGCAGCAGTCGGGCGGGGGGCAGTTTAAACACCATATATTTT. It yields the protein CASSSRAGGSLNTIYF.